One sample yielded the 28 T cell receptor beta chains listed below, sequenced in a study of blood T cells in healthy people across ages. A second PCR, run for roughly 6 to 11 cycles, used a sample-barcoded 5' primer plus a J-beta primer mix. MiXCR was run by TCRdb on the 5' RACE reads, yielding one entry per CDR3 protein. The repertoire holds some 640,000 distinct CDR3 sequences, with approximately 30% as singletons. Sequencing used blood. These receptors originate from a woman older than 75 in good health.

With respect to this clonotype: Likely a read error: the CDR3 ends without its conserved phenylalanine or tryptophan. The CDR3 DNA reads TGTGCCAGCAGCCTAAGCTATCGACAGTACTATGGCTACACCATC. As protein: CASSLSYRQYYGYTI. The chain carries TRBV3-1 and TRBJ1-2; TRBD1 might be the D (5 bases). Germline V CDR1 and CDR2: LGHDT, YNNKEL (reference sequence). The CDR3 contains 15 residues. V lost 4 bases to trimming and J lost 3 bases, with 15 bases between them.

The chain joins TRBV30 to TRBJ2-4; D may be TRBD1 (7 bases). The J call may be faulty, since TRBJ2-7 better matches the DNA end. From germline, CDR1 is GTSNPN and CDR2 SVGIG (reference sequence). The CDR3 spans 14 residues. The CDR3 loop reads CAWSQEGAWSEQYF. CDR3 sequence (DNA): TGTGCCTGGAGTCAGGAGGGGGCCTGGAGCGAGCAGTACTTC.

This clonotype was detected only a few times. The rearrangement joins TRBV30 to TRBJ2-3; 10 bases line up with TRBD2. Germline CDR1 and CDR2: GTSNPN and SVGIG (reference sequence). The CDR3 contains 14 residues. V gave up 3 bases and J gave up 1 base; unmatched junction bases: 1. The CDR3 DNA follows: TGTGCCTGGAGGCTAGCGGGGGGCACAGATACGCAGTATTTT. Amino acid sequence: CAWRLAGGTDTQYF.

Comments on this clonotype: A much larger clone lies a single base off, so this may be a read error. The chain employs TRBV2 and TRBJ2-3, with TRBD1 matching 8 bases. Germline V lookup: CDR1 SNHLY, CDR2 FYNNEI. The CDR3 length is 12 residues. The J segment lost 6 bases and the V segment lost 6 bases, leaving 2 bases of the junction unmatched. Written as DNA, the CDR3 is TGTGCCAGCAGAGGACAGGGTGATACGCAGTATTTT. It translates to CASRGQGDTQYF.

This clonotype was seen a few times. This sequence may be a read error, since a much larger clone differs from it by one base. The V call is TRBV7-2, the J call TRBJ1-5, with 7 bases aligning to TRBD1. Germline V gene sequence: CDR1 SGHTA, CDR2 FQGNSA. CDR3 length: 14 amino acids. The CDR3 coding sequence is TGTGCCAACAGCCCAAGACAGGGTGGTCAGCCCCAGCATTTT. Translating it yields CANSPRQGGQPQHF.

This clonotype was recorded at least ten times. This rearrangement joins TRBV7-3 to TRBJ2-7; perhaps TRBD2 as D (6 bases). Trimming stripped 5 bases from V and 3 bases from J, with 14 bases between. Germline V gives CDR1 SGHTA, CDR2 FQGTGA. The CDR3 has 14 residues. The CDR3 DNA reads TGTGCCAGCAGCCAAGTCGGGGGAGGCTACGAGCAGTACTTC. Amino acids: CASSQVGGGYEQYF.

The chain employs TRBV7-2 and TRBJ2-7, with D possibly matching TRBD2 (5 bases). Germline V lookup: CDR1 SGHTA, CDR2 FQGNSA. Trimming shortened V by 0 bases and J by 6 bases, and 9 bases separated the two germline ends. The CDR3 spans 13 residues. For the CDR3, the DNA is TGTGCCAGCAGCTTAGCGGGAGTCTCCGAGCAGTACTTC. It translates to CASSLAGVSEQYF.

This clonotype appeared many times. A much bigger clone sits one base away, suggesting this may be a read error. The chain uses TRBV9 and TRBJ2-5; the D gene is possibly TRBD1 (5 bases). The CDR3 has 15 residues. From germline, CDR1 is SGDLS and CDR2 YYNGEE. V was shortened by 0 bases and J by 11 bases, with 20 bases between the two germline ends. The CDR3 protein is CASSVGQGNLNEQYF. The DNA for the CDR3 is TGTGCCAGCAGCGTAGGGCAGGGAAATTTGAATGAGCAGTACTTC.

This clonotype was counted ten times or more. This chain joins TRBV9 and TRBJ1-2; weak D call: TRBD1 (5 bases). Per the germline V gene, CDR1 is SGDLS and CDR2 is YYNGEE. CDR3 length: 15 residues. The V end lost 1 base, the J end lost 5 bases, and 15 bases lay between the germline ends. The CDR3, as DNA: TGTGCCAGCAGCGTAACGGGGGGAGGGTCATATGGCTACACCTTC. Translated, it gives CASSVTGGGSYGYTF.

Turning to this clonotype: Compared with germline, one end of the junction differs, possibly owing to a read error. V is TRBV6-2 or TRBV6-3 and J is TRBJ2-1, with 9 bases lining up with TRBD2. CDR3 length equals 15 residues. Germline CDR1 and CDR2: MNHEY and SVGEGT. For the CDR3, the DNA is TGTGCCAGCGGTGGCGGGAGGGGATCCTACAATGAGCGGTTCTTC. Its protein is CASGGGRGSYNERFF.

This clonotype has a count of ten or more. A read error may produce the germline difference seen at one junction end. The CDR3 here is CASSLGTDQETQYF. The CDR3 DNA is TGTGCCAGCAGCCTTGGGACAGACCAAGAGACCCAGTACTTC. V is TRBV5-1 and J is TRBJ2-5, with 7 bases that match TRBD1. This CDR3 is built from 14 residues. Germline V gene data show CDR1 as SGHRS and CDR2 as YFSETQ.

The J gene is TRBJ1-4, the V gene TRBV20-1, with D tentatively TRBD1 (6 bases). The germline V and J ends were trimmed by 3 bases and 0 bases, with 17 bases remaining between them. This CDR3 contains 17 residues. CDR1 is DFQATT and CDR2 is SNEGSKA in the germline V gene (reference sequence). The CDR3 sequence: CSASHRTEVTTNEKLFF. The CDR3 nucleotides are TGCAGTGCTAGCCATCGGACAGAAGTAACAACTAATGAAAAACTGTTTTTT.

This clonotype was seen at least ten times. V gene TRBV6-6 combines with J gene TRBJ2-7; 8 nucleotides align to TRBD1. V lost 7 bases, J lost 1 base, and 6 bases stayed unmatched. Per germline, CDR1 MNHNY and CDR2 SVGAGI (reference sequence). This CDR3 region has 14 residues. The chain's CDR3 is CASMGRTGSYEQYF. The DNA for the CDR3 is TGTGCCAGCATGGGTAGGACAGGGTCCTACGAGCAGTACTTC.

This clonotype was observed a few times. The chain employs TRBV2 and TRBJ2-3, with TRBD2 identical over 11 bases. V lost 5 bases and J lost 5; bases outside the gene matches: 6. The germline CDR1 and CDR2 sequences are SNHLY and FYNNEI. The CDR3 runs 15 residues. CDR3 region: CASSFSGGVGDTQYF. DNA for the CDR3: TGTGCCAGCAGTTTTAGCGGGGGGGTGGGAGATACGCAGTATTTT. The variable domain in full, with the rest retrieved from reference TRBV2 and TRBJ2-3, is EPEVTQTPSHQVTQMGQEVILRCVPISNHLYFYWYRQILGQKVEFLVSFYNNEISEKSEIFDDQFSVERPDGSNFTLKIRSTKLEDSAMYFCASSFSGGVGDTQYFGPGTRLTVL.

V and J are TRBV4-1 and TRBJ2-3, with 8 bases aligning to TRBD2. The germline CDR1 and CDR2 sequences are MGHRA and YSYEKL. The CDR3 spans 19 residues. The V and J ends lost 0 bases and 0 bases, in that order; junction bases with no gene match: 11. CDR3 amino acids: CASSQDPSGRPASTDTQYF. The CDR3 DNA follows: TGCGCCAGCAGCCAAGACCCCAGCGGGAGACCAGCAAGCACAGATACGCAGTATTTT.

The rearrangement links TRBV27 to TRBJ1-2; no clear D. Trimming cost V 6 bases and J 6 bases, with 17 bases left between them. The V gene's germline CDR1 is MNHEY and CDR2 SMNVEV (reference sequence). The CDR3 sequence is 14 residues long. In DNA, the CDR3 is TGTGCCAGCAGACCAACGATTCTCGGGGATGGCTACACCTTC. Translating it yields CASRPTILGDGYTF.

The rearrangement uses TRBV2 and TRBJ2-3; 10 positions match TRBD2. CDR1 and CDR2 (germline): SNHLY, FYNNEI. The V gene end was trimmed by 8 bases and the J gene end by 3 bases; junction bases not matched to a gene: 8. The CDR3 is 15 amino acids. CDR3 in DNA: TGTGCCAGCCGCTCCGGGACTAGCGTAACAGATACGCAGTATTTT. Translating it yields CASRSGTSVTDTQYF.

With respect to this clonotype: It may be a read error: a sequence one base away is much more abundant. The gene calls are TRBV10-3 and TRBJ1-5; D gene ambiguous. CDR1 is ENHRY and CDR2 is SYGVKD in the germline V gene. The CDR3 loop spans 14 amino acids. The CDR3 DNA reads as TGTGCCATCAGGGAGTCTCCGAACAATCAGCCCCAGCATTTT. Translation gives CAIRESPNNQPQHF.

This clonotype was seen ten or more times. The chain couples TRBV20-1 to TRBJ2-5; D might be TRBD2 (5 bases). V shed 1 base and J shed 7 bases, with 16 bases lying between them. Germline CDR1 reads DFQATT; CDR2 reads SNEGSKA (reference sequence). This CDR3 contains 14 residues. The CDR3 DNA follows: TGCAGTGCTAGAGTTCCGGGAACTGGAGGGACCCAGTACTTC. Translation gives CSARVPGTGGTQYF.

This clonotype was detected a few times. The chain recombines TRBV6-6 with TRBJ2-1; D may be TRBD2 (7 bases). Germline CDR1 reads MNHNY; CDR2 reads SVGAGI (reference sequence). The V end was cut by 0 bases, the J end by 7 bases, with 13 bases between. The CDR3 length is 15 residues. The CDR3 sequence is CASSYSGGGGNEQFF. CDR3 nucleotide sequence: TGTGCCAGCAGTTACTCAGGCGGGGGCGGGAATGAGCAGTTCTTC.

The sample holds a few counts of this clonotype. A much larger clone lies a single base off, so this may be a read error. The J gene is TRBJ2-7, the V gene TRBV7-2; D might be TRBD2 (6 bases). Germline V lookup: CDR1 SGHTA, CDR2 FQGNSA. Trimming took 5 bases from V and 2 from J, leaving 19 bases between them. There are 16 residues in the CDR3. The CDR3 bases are TGTGCCAGCAGCGGAGCGGCGGGCGGGACCACCTACGAGCAGTACTTC. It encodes CASSGAAGGTTYEQYF.

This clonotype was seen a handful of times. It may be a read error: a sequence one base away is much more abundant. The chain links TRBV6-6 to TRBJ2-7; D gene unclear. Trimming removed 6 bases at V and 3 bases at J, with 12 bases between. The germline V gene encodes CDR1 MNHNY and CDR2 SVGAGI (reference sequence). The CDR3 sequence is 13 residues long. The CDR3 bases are TGTGCCAGCAGGCCCCAGCTATACTACGAGCAGTACTTC. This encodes CASRPQLYYEQYF.

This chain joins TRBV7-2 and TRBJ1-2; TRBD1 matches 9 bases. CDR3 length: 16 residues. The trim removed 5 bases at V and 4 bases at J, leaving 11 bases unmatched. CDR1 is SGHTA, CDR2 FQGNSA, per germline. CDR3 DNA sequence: TGTGCCAGCAGCCCCGCGGGACAGGGTAGATTCTATGGCTACACCTTC. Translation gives CASSPAGQGRFYGYTF.

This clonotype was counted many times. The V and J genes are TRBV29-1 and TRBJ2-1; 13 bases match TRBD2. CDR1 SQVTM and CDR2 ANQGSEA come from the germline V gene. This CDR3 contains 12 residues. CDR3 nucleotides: TGCAGTGGGACTAGCGGGGTTAATGAGCAGTTCTTC. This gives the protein CSGTSGVNEQFF.

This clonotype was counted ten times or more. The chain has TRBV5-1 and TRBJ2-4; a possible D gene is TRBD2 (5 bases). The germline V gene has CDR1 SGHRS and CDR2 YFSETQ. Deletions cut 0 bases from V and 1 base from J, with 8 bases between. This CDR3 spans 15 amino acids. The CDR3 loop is CASSLASGAKNIQYF. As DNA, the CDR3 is TGCGCCAGCAGCTTGGCCTCGGGGGCCAAAAACATTCAGTACTTC.

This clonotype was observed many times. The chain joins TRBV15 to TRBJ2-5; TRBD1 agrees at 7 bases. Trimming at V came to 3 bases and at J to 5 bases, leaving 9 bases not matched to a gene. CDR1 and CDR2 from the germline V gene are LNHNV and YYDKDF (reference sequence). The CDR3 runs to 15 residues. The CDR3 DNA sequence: TGTGCCACCAGCAGCCTGCAGACAGGGACCGAGACCCAGTACTTC. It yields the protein CATSSLQTGTETQYF.

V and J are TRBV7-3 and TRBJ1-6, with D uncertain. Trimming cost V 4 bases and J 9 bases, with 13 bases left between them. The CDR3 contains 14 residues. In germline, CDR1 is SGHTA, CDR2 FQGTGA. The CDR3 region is CASSSLGWRSPLHF. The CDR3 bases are TGTGCCAGCAGCTCCTTGGGGTGGCGTTCACCCCTCCACTTT. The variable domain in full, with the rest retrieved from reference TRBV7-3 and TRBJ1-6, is GAGVSQTPSNKVTEKGKYVELRCDPISGHTALYWYRQSLGQGPEFLIYFQGTGAADDSGLPNDRFFAVRPEGSVSTLKIQRTERGDSAVYLCASSSLGWRSPLHFGNGTRLTVT.

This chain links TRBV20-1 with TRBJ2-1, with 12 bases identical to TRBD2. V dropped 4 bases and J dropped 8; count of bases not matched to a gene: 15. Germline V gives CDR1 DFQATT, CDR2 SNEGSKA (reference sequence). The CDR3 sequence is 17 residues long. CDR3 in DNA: TGCAGTGCTAACCCCTCTAGCGGGGGGGCATCAGGATATGAGCAGTTCTTC. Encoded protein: CSANPSSGGASGYEQFF.